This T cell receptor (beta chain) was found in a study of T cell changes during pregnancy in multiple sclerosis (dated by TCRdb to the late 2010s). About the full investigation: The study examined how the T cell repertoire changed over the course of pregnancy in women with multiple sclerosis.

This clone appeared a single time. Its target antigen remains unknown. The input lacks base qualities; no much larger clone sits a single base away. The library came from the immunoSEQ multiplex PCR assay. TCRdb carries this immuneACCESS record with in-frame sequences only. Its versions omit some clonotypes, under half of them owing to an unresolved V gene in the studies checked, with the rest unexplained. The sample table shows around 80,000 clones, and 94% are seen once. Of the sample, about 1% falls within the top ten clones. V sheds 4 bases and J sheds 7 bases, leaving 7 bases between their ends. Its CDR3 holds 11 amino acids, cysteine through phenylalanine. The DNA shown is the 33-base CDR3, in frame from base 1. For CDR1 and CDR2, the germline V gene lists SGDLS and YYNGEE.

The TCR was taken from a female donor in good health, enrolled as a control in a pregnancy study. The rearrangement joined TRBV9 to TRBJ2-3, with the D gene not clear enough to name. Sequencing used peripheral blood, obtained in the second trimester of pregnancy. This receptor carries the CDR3 CASSRENTQYF. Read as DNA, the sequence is TGTGCCAGCAGCCGTGAGAATACGCAGTATTTT.